This TCR beta chain was retrieved from a study of T-cell memory formation after mild COVID-19. Whole-study context: In these data, TCR clusters were largely donor specific.

Using its own MiXCR run on the 5' RACE reads, TCRdb lists one record per CDR3 protein. Of more than 300,000 distinct CDR3 sequences listed, roughly 20% are singletons. The clonotype comes from a man between 18 and 29 years old who had mild COVID-19 (a few samples of this study predate the infection). Cell type and time point are not known. The sample comprised PBMCs or a T cell subset sorted from them (not recorded which).

CDR3 nucleotide sequence: TGTGCCACCAGTGATGAACGGACCCGGGAGGCCCAGCATTTT. Encoded protein: CATSDERTREAQHF. The gene calls are TRBV24-1 and TRBJ1-5; D unclear. From germline, CDR1 is KGHDR and CDR2 SFDVKD. The V and J ends lost 3 bases and 11 bases respectively, with 16 bases between them. The CDR3 totals 14 residues.